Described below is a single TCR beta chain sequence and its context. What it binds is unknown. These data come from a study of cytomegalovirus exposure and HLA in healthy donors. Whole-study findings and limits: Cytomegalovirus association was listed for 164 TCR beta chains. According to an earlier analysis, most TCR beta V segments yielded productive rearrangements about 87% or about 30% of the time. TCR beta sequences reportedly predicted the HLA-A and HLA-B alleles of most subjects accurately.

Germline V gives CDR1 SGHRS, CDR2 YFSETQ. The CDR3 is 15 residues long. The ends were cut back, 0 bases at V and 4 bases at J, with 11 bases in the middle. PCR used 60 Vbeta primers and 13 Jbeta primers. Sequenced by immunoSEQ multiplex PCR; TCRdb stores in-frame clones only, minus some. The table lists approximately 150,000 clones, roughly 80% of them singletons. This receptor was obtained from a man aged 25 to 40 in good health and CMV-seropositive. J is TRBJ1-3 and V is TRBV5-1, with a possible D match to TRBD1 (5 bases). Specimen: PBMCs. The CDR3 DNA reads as TGCGCCAGCAGCTTGGGACAGTCGCTCGGAAACACCATATATTTT. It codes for CASSLGQSLGNTIYF.